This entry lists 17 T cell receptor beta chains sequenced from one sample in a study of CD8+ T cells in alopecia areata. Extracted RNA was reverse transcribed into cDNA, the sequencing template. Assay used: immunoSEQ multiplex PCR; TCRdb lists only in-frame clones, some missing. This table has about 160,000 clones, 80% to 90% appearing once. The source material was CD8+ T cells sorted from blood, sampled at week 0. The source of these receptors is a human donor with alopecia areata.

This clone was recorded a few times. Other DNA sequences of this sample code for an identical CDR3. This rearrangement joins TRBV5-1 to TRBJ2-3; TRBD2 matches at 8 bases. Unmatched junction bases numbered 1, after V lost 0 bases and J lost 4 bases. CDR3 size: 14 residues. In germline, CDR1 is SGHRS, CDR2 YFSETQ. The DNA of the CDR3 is TGCGCCAGCAGCTTGGGAGCGGGAGCAGATACGCAGTATTTT. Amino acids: CASSLGAGADTQYF.

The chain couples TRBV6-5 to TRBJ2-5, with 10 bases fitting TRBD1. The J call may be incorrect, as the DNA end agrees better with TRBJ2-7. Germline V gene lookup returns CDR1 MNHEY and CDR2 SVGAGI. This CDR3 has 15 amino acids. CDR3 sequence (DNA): TGTGCCAGCAGCCCTAGCCGGACAGGGGGGAACGAGCAGTACTTC. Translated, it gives CASSPSRTGGNEQYF.

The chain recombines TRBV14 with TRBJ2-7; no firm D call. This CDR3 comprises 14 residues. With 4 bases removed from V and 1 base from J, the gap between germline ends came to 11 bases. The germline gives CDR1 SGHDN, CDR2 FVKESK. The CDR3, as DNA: TGTGCCAGCAGCCCCTCTCTTCGATCCTACGAGCAGTACTTC. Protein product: CASSPSLRSYEQYF.

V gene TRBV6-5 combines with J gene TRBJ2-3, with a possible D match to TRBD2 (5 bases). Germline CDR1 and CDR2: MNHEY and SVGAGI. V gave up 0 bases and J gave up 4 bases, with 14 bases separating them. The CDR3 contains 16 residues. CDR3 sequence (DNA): TGTGCCAGCAGTTACTCTCCCCGAGAGGGAGCAGATACGCAGTATTTT. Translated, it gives CASSYSPREGADTQYF.

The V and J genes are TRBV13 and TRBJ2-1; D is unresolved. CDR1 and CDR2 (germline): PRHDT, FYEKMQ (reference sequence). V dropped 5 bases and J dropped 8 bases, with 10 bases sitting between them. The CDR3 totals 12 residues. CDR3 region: CASSAIVDEQFF. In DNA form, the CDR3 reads TGTGCCAGCAGCGCGATTGTCGATGAGCAGTTCTTC. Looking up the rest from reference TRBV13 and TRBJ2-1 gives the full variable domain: AAGVIQSPRHLIKEKRETATLKCYPIPRHDTVYWYQQGPGQDPQFLISFYEKMQSDKGSIPDRFSAQQFSDYHSELNMSSLELGDSALYFCASSAIVDEQFFGPGTRLTVL.

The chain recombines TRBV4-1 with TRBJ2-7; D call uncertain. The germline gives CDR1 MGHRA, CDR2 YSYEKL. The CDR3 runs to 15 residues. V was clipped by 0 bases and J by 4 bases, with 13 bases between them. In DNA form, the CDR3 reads TGCGCCAGCAGCCAAGATCAAGGGATTTGGTACGAGCAGTACTTC. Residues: CASSQDQGIWYEQYF.

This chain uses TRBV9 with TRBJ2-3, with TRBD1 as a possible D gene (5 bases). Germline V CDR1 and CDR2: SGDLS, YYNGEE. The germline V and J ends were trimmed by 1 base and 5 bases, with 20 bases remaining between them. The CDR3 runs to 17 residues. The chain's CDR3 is CASSVRANPLQGDTQYF. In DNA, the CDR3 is TGTGCCAGCAGCGTAAGGGCTAACCCCTTGCAGGGAGATACGCAGTATTTT. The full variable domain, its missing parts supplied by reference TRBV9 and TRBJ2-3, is DSGVTQTPKHLITATGQRVTLRCSPRSGDLSVYWYQQSLDQGLQFLIQYYNGEERAKGNILERFSAQQFPDLHSELNLSSLELGDSALYFCASSVRANPLQGDTQYFGPGTRLTVL.

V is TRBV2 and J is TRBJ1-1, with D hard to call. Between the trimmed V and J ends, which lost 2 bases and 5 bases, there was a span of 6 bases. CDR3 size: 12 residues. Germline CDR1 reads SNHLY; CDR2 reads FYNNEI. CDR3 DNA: TGTGCCAGCAGTGAATGGGGAACTGAAGCTTTCTTT. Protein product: CASSEWGTEAFF.

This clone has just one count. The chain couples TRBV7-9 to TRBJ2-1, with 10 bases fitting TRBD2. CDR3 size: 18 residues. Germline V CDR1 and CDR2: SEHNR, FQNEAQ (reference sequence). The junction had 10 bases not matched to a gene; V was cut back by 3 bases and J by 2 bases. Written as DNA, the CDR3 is TGTGCCAGCAGCTTCTCCCCTGTAACTAGCGGGACCTACAATGAGCAGTTCTTC. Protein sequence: CASSFSPVTSGTYNEQFF. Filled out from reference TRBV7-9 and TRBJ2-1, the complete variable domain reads DTGVSQNPRHKITKRGQNVTFRCDPISEHNRLYWYRQTLGQGPEFLTYFQNEAQLEKSRLLSDRFSAERPKGSFSTLEIQRTEQGDSAMYLCASSFSPVTSGTYNEQFFGPGTRLTVL.

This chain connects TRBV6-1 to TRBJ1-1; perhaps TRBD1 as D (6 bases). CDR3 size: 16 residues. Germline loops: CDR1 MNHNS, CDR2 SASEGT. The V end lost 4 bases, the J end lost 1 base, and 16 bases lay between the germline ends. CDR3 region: CASSALAQGGNTEAFF. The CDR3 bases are TGTGCCAGCAGTGCTCTGGCACAAGGGGGGAACACTGAAGCTTTCTTT.

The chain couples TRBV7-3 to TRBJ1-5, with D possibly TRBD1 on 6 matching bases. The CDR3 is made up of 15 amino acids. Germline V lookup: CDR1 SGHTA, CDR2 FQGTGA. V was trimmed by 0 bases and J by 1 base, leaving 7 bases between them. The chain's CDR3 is CASSLTGGSNQPQHF. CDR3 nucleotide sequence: TGTGCCAGCAGCTTAACGGGGGGCAGCAATCAGCCCCAGCATTTT. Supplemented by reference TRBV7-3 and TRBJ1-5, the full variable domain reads GAGVSQTPSNKVTEKGKYVELRCDPISGHTALYWYRQSLGQGPEFLIYFQGTGAADDSGLPNDRFFAVRPEGSVSTLKIQRTERGDSAVYLCASSLTGGSNQPQHFGDGTRLSIL.

CDR3 in amino acids: CASSVGLSSYEQYF. CDR3 in DNA: TGCGCCAGCAGCGTGGGGCTCAGCTCCTACGAGCAGTACTTC. This chain uses TRBV4-1 with TRBJ2-7; the D gene is possibly TRBD1 (5 bases). This CDR3 region has 14 residues. The germline V gene encodes CDR1 MGHRA and CDR2 YSYEKL. Trimming cost V 5 bases and J 0 bases, with 11 bases left between them.

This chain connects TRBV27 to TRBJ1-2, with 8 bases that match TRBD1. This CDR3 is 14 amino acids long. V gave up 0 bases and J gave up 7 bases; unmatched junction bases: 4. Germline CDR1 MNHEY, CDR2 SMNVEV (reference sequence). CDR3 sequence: CASSLSTGVGGYTF. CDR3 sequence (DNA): TGTGCCAGCAGTTTATCGACAGGGGTTGGTGGCTACACCTTC.

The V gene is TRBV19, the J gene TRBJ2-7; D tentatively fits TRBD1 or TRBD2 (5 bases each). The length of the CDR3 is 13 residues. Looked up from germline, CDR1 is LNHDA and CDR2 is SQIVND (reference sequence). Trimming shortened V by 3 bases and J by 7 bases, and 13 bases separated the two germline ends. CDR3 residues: CASSMGDLWEQYF. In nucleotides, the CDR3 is TGTGCCAGTAGTATGGGGGACCTCTGGGAGCAGTACTTC.

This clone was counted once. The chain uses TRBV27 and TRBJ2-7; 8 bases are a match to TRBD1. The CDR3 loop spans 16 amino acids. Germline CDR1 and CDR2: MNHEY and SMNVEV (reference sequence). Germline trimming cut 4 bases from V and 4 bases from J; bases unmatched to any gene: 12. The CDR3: CASSSDRQGSRYEQYF. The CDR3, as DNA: TGTGCCAGCAGTTCCGATCGACAGGGGTCGAGATACGAGCAGTACTTC.

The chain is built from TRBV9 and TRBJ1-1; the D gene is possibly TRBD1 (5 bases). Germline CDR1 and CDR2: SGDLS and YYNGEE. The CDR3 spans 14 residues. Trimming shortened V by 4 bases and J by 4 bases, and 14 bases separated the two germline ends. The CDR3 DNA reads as TGTGCCAGCAGCCCCCAGGGATGGGGCACTGAAGCTTTCTTT. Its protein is CASSPQGWGTEAFF.

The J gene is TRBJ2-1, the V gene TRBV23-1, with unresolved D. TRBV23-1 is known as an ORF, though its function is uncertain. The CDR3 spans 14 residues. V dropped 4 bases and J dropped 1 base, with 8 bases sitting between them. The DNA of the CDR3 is TGCGCCAGCAGTCGAGGCCGGTCCTACAATGAGCAGTTCTTC. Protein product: CASSRGRSYNEQFF.